This passage covers 22 T cell receptor beta chains from one sample sequenced in a study of blood T cells in healthy people across ages. PCR was performed a second time for about 7 to 11 cycles using a sample-barcoded 5' primer and a J-beta primer mix. TCRdb analysed the 5' RACE reads with MiXCR anew, one entry per CDR3 protein. The sample consists of roughly 680,000 distinct CDR3 sequences, 49% of them appearing once. The sample was blood. These receptors were taken from an older woman in good health.

This clonotype was observed a few times. The chain carries TRBV12-3 or TRBV12-4 and TRBJ1-4; D is unresolved. The ends were cut back, 3 bases at V and 7 bases at J, with 12 bases in the middle. This CDR3 comprises 14 residues. Here the CDR3 reads CASSLRPPGEKLFF. The CDR3 DNA reads as TGTGCCAGCAGTTTGAGGCCTCCGGGTGAAAAACTGTTTTTT.

This chain connects TRBV29-1 to TRBJ1-2, with D perhaps TRBD1 (6 bases). Trimming stripped 7 bases from V and 1 base from J, with 16 bases between. This CDR3 contains 14 residues. The germline V gene has CDR1 SQVTM and CDR2 ANQGSEA. The DNA for the CDR3 is TGCAGCGCCCTGGGGGCAGCCATTAACTATGGCTACACCTTC. Its protein product is CSALGAAINYGYTF.

This clonotype was recorded a few times. The V call is TRBV12-3 or TRBV12-4, the J call TRBJ2-3; tentative D call: TRBD1 (6 bases). Deletions cut 4 bases from V and 5 bases from J, with 10 bases between. The CDR3 length is 13 residues. The CDR3 nucleotides are TGTGCCAGCAGTTGGGACATCGGAGATACGCAGTATTTT. The encoded protein is CASSWDIGDTQYF.

This chain joins TRBV20-1 and TRBJ2-7; D is ambiguous. Germline V gene data show CDR1 as DFQATT and CDR2 as SNEGSKA (reference sequence). The CDR3 has 11 amino acids. Trimming removed 3 bases at V and 7 bases at J, with 10 bases between. The CDR3 loop reads CSASLSGEQYF. The CDR3 bases are TGCAGTGCTAGCCTCTCCGGGGAGCAGTACTTC.

The chain links TRBV21-1 to TRBJ2-5. TRBV21-1 is a pseudogene locus. The CDR3 sequence is 12 residues long. CDR3 sequence: CASSNQEETQYF. CDR3 DNA: TGTGCCAGCAGCAACCAGGAAGAGACCCAGTACTTC.

This clonotype has just one count. V gene TRBV3-1 combines with J gene TRBJ2-7; TRBD2 matches at 7 bases. J gave up 0 bases and V 0 bases, and 11 bases lay outside the gene matches. Germline values: CDR1 LGHDT, CDR2 YNNKEL (reference sequence). The CDR3 runs 18 residues. This chain's CDR3 is CASSQERGASGLSYEQYF. CDR3 DNA sequence: TGTGCCAGCAGCCAAGAAAGAGGAGCTAGCGGCCTCTCCTACGAGCAGTACTTC.

This clonotype was seen many times. V is TRBV28 and J is TRBJ1-4; D may be TRBD1 (5 bases). CDR3 length: 15 amino acids. Between the trimmed V and J ends, which lost 5 bases and 4 bases, there was a span of 14 bases. Germline V CDR1 and CDR2: MDHEN, SYDVKM. CDR3 DNA: TGTGCCAGCAGTCCCCCGGGACGGAGTAATGAAAAACTGTTTTTT. Its translation is CASSPPGRSNEKLFF.

In this sample, this clonotype turned up a few times. The chain employs TRBV29-1 and TRBJ2-3, with 13 bases identical to TRBD2. This CDR3 contains 14 residues. V lost 4 bases and J lost 4; bases outside the gene matches: 2. Germline lookup yields CDR1 SQVTM and CDR2 ANQGSEA. The CDR3 nucleotides are TGCAGCGTTGGACTAGCGGGAGGTTCAGATACGCAGTATTTT. Its protein is CSVGLAGGSDTQYF.

This clonotype was observed a few times. The gene calls are TRBV12-3 or TRBV12-4 and TRBJ2-1; 9 bases agree with TRBD1. The end of the DNA is better explained by TRBJ2-7, so the J call may be wrong. CDR3 length: 14 residues. CDR3 nucleotides: TGTGCCAGCGGACAGGGGAATGTCTACAATGAGCAGTACTTC. Translating gives CASGQGNVYNEQYF.

A word on this clonotype: Compared with germline, one end of the junction differs, possibly owing to a read error. V gene TRBV3-1 combines with J gene TRBJ1-2; 9 nucleotides align to TRBD1. CDR3 length: 15 amino acids. Germline-derived CDR1 and CDR2 are LGHDT and YNNKEL (reference sequence). The CDR3 nucleotides read TGTGCCAGCAGCCAGGGGACAGGGACAAACTATGGCTACACGTTC. This gives the protein CASSQGTGTNYGYTF. The complete variable domain, with remaining parts taken from reference TRBV3-1 and TRBJ1-2, reads DTAVSQTPKYLVTQMGNDKSIKCEQNLGHDTMYWYKQDSKKFLKIMFSYNNKELIINETVPNRFSPKSPDKAHLNLHINSLELGDSAVYFCASSQGTGTNYGYTFGSGTRLTVV.

This clonotype was found a few times. The rearrangement links TRBV18 to TRBJ1-4; maybe TRBD1 (5 bases). Germline V gene lookup returns CDR1 KGHSH and CDR2 LQKENI. V was clipped by 4 bases and J by 8 bases, with 8 bases between them. CDR3 length: 12 amino acids. The CDR3 sequence is CASSQGAEKLFF. In nucleotides, the CDR3 is TGTGCCAGCTCACAAGGGGCCGAAAAACTGTTTTTT. The full variable domain, with the rest looked up from reference TRBV18 and TRBJ1-4, is NAGVMQNPRHLVRRRGQEARLRCSPMKGHSHVYWYRQLPEEGLKFMVYLQKENIIDESGMPKERFSAEFPKEGPSILRIQQVVRGDSAAYFCASSQGAEKLFFGSGTQLSVL.

The rearrangement uses TRBV24-1 and TRBJ2-3; possibly TRBD2 for D (6 bases). V was cut by 3 bases and J by 2 bases, with 11 bases left in between. The CDR3 has 15 residues. CDR1 KGHDR and CDR2 SFDVKD come from the germline V gene. CDR3 in DNA: TGTGCCACCAGTGATGCGGGGATAAACACAGATACGCAGTATTTT. Its protein is CATSDAGINTDTQYF.

This clonotype has only a few counts. The chain carries TRBV12-5 and TRBJ1-2; D ambiguous. CDR3 size: 13 residues. V dropped 6 bases and J dropped 2 bases, with 10 bases sitting between them. Germline V lookup: CDR1 LGHNT, CDR2 FRNRAP. The CDR3, as DNA: TGTGCTAGTGGATCGGAGAAGAACTATGGCTACACCTTC. Protein: CASGSEKNYGYTF.

This chain connects TRBV7-2 to TRBJ2-5, with 9 positions matching TRBD2. The CDR3 runs to 15 residues. V dropped 5 bases and J dropped 11; count of bases not matched to a gene: 15. CDR1 and CDR2 (germline): SGHTA, FQGNSA. The CDR3, as DNA: TGTGCCAGCAGCGCCATAGCGGGGGCCTACAATGAGCAGTACTTC. Protein: CASSAIAGAYNEQYF.

The V gene is TRBV18, the J gene TRBJ1-1, with D possibly being TRBD1 (5 bases). CDR1 KGHSH and CDR2 LQKENI come from the germline V gene. There are 13 residues in the CDR3. Trimming took 4 bases from V and 5 from J, leaving 11 bases between them. CDR3 in DNA: TGTGCCAGCTCACAAAACCCAGGGACTGAAGCTTTCTTT. Its protein product is CASSQNPGTEAFF.

Only a few counts were recorded for this clonotype. This rearrangement joins TRBV5-5 to TRBJ2-7; the D is unclear. The CDR3 runs to 15 residues. V was trimmed by 3 bases and J by 3 bases, leaving 16 bases between them. Germline V gives CDR1 SGHKS, CDR2 YYEKEE (reference sequence). Here the CDR3 DNA reads TGTGCCAGCAGCTCCTTAAGCTACAGCCACTACGAGCAGTACTTC. It encodes CASSSLSYSHYEQYF. The variable domain in full, with the rest retrieved from reference TRBV5-5 and TRBJ2-7, is DAGVTQSPTHLIKTRGQQVTLRCSPISGHKSVSWYQQVLGQGPQFIFQYYEKEERGRGNFPDRFSARQFPNYSSELNVNALLLGDSALYLCASSSLSYSHYEQYFGPGTRLTVT.

This clonotype was detected only a few times. J is TRBJ1-2 and V is TRBV6-1; TRBD1 aligns across 12 bases. The CDR3 is made up of 15 amino acids. Germline CDR1 reads MNHNS; CDR2 reads SASEGT. Unmatched junction bases numbered 8, after V lost 4 bases and J lost 8 bases. This CDR3 is CASSASGTGGRGYTF. In DNA, the CDR3 is TGTGCCAGCAGTGCCTCCGGGACAGGGGGCCGGGGCTACACCTTC.

There are a few counts of this clonotype. This chain uses TRBV7-2 with TRBJ2-3; 12 bases are shared with TRBD2. Unmatched junction bases numbered 6, after V lost 4 bases and J lost 4 bases. Germline-derived CDR1 and CDR2 are SGHTA and FQGNSA. This CDR3 comprises 16 residues. The CDR3 here is CASSSYRLAGADTQYF. Here the CDR3 DNA reads TGTGCCAGCAGCTCCTACCGACTAGCGGGGGCAGATACGCAGTATTTT.

This clonotype has only a few counts. The chain links TRBV3-1 to TRBJ2-4; tentatively, D is TRBD1 (5 bases). The CDR3 extends over 14 amino acids. Germline V lookup: CDR1 LGHDT, CDR2 YNNKEL (reference sequence). V was pared by 2 bases and J by 6 bases, with 11 bases between. The CDR3 bases are TGTGCCAGCAGCCAACAGGGTTCGGGAAACATTCAGTACTTC. It codes for CASSQQGSGNIQYF.

The V and J genes are TRBV3-1 and TRBJ2-1; 14 bases agree with TRBD2. The ends lost 4 bases at V and 3 bases at J; junction bases unmatched: 5. This CDR3 is 17 amino acids long. CDR1 is LGHDT, CDR2 YNNKEL, per germline (reference sequence). CDR3 sequence reads: CASSLGTSGRIYNEQFF. CDR3 DNA sequence: TGTGCCAGCAGCCTCGGGACTAGCGGGAGAATCTACAATGAGCAGTTCTTC.

This chain joins TRBV20-1 and TRBJ2-1; 11 nucleotides match TRBD2. Germline-derived CDR1 and CDR2 are DFQATT and SNEGSKA (reference sequence). V lost 1 base, J lost 15 bases, and 5 bases stayed unmatched. This CDR3 comprises 12 residues. The CDR3 here is CSARGLAGGPFF. CDR3 DNA sequence: TGCAGTGCTAGAGGGCTAGCGGGGGGACCGTTCTTC.

This clonotype was counted only a few times. The chain uses TRBV13 and TRBJ2-2, with 7 bases aligning to TRBD2. Looked up from germline, CDR1 is PRHDT and CDR2 is FYEKMQ (reference sequence). The junction had 15 bases not matched to a gene; V was cut back by 5 bases and J by 3 bases. This CDR3 is 18 amino acids long. Here the CDR3 reads CASSLDPRRESYTGELFF. CDR3 coding DNA: TGTGCCAGCAGCCTAGACCCCAGGCGGGAGAGTTACACCGGGGAGCTGTTTTTT.